This is a list of T cell receptor beta chains from one sample in a study of blood T cell repertoires in COVID-19. TCRdb's copy holds only in-frame clones and misses some; the assay was immunoSEQ multiplex PCR. The table includes 150,000 to 200,000 clones, around nine tenths detected once. Sequencing was performed on PBMCs or T cells enriched from blood (not recorded which). The receptors stem from a woman aged 50 to 60 who had recovered from COVID-19. Both conserved end residues are part of each CDR3. D genes are given only for firm matches. Rows give clone size only sometimes, using once, few, many, or a class for an expanded clone.

d_gene	abundance	v_gene	j_gene	CDR3aa	CDR3nt
NA	NA	TRBV7-3	TRBJ2-3	CASSFGGSTHTQYF	TGTGCCAGCAGCTTCGGCGGGTCTACGCATACGCAGTATTTT
NA	NA	TRBV6-5	TRBJ1-2	CASSSTQGYGYTF	TGTGCCAGCAGTTCAACTCAGGGCTATGGCTACACCTTC
NA	NA	TRBV7-2	TRBJ2-1	CASSQGGGVSYNEQFF	TGTGCCAGCAGCCAAGGTGGCGGGGTTTCCTACAATGAGCAGTTCTTC
TRBD1	once	TRBV18	TRBJ1-1	CASSVTGATEAFF	TGTGCCAGCTCAGTAACAGGGGCCACTGAAGCTTTCTTT
TRBD2	NA	TRBV7-3	TRBJ2-3	CASSLGLAADTQYF	TGTGCCAGCAGCCTGGGACTAGCGGCAGATACGCAGTATTTT
NA	NA	TRBV30	TRBJ1-3	CAWSLGESGNTIYF	TGTGCCTGGAGTCTAGGTGAATCTGGAAACACCATATATTTT
TRBD1	NA	TRBV11-3	TRBJ2-7	CASSLDQRQGAYEQYF	TGTGCCAGCAGCTTAGATCAACGACAGGGTGCCTACGAGCAGTACTTC
TRBD1	NA	TRBV6-5	TRBJ2-1	CASFNRGRVEQFF	TGTGCCAGCTTTAACAGGGGGCGGGTTGAGCAGTTCTTC
TRBD1	NA	TRBV4-3	TRBJ1-2	CASSQDRDSFYGYTF	TGCGCCAGCAGCCAAGATCGGGACAGCTTCTATGGCTACACCTTC
NA	NA	TRBV7-2	TRBJ2-3	CASSTRRPEGVGQYF	TGTGCCAGCAGCACACGCCGACCTGAGGGGGTCGGGCAGTATTTT
TRBD2	NA	TRBV7-2	TRBJ2-1	CASSFRAGDLHNEQFF	TGTGCCAGCAGCTTCCGGGCGGGGGACTTGCACAATGAGCAGTTCTTC
NA	NA	TRBV28	TRBJ2-7	CASVAGSEQYF	TGTGCCAGCGTCGCAGGGTCCGAGCAGTACTTC
TRBD2	NA	TRBV4-1	TRBJ2-1	CASSHLASGTSGVYNEQFF	TGCGCCAGCAGCCACCTTGCCTCCGGGACTAGCGGGGTATACAATGAGCAGTTCTTC
TRBD1	NA	TRBV6-5	TRBJ1-2	CASSYTGAGAGYTF	TGTGCCAGCAGTTATACAGGGGCTGGGGCTGGCTACACCTTC
NA	NA	TRBV5-1	TRBJ2-2	CASSSQPGGAIAGELFF	TGCGCCAGCAGCTCCCAACCGGGGGGCGCCATTGCCGGGGAGCTGTTTTTT
NA	NA	TRBV6-5	TRBJ1-4	CASSYSMGEKLFF	TGTGCCAGCAGTTACTCGATGGGCGAAAAACTGTTTTTT
TRBD1	NA	TRBV4-1	TRBJ1-5	CASSQDIQGDQPQHF	TGCGCCAGCAGCCAAGATATCCAGGGGGATCAGCCCCAGCATTTT
TRBD1	NA	TRBV24-1	TRBJ1-2	CATSDPDRGEGYTF	TGTGCCACCAGTGATCCAGACAGGGGGGAGGGCTACACCTTC
NA	NA	TRBV5-1	TRBJ2-3	CASSRLNERDTQYF	TGCGCCAGCAGCCGCCTTAACGAGCGAGATACGCAGTATTTT
TRBD1	NA	TRBV19	TRBJ2-2	CASSIGQGIPNTGELFF	TGTGCCAGTAGTATAGGACAGGGCATACCGAACACCGGGGAGCTGTTTTTT
NA	NA	TRBV10-3	TRBJ1-1	CAISGPALWGPKLEAFF	TGTGCCATCAGTGGGCCCGCTCTATGGGGCCCGAAGCTGGAAGCTTTCTTT
NA	NA	TRBV2	TRBJ2-4	CASSEATGPGVGIQYF	TGTGCCAGCAGTGAAGCAACAGGGCCAGGCGTGGGCATTCAGTACTTC
NA	NA	TRBV19	TRBJ1-1	CASSIGQGRTSEAFF	TGTGCCAGTAGTATAGGGCAGGGCAGGACGTCTGAGGCTTTCTTT
TRBD2	NA	TRBV29-1	TRBJ2-1	CSAFLAVQYNEQFF	TGCAGCGCCTTCCTAGCGGTTCAGTACAATGAGCAGTTCTTC
TRBD1	NA	TRBV18	TRBJ1-1	CASSHPTGGTAEAFF	TGTGCCAGCTCACACCCGACAGGGGGTACCGCTGAAGCTTTCTTT
TRBD2	NA	TRBV11-3	TRBJ2-1	CAGSRRGGAYNEQFF	TGTGCCGGCAGTCGACGGGGGGGCGCCTACAATGAGCAGTTCTTC
NA	NA	TRBV6-4	TRBJ1-2	CASSPGGDYGYTF	TGTGCCAGCAGTCCGGGTGGTGACTATGGCTACACCTTC
NA	NA	TRBV19	TRBJ1-1	CASSIQGPTEAFF	TGTGCCAGTAGTATTCAGGGGCCCACTGAAGCTTTCTTT
TRBD1	few	TRBV19	TRBJ1-1	CASRKGDRGSGTEAFF	TGTGCCAGTAGGAAAGGGGACAGGGGGAGTGGCACTGAAGCTTTCTTT
TRBD1	NA	TRBV27	TRBJ2-4	CASSIAGTGYIQYF	TGTGCCAGCAGTATAGCCGGGACAGGTTACATTCAGTACTTC
TRBD1	NA	TRBV2	TRBJ2-3	CASSLQGTTDTQYF	TGTGCCAGCAGCCTACAGGGGACCACAGATACGCAGTATTTT
NA	NA	TRBV27	TRBJ2-1	CASSSSRVGEQFF	TGTGCCAGCAGTTCCTCCAGGGTCGGGGAGCAGTTCTTC
NA	NA	TRBV18	TRBJ1-1	CASSLQGGNTEAFF	TGTGCCAGCTCATTACAGGGTGGGAACACTGAAGCTTTCTTT
TRBD2	NA	TRBV27	TRBJ2-2	CASSSPGGAKGGELFF	TGTGCCAGCAGTTCCCCCGGGGGGGCCAAGGGCGGGGAGCTGTTTTTT
NA	few	TRBV3-1/TRBV3-2	TRBJ2-7	CASSRGRGRSYEQYF	TGTGCCAGCAGCCGGGGGCGGGGGCGTTCCTACGAGCAGTACTTC
NA	few	TRBV7-9	TRBJ2-5	CASSLNQVEGTIQETQYF	TGTGCCAGCAGCTTAAACCAGGTAGAAGGCACCATTCAAGAGACCCAGTACTTC
TRBD2	NA	TRBV27	TRBJ2-4	CASSLKTSGGAIAKNIQYF	TGTGCCAGCAGCCTCAAAACTAGCGGGGGGGCAATAGCCAAAAACATTCAGTACTTC
NA	NA	TRBV21-1	TRBJ2-1	CASSKATSGEYNEQFF	TGTGCCAGCAGCAAAGCAACCAGCGGGGAATACAATGAGCAGTTCTTC
NA	NA	TRBV30	TRBJ2-7	CAWSVRSYEQYF	TGTGCCTGGAGTGTACGGTCCTACGAGCAGTACTTC
TRBD1	NA	TRBV7-2	TRBJ1-1	CASSPRTGLVAGTEAFF	TGTGCCAGCAGCCCTAGGACAGGGCTAGTTGCGGGCACTGAAGCTTTCTTT
TRBD1	NA	TRBV14	TRBJ2-2	CASSQEFGIVGDRATGELFF	TGTGCCAGCAGCCAAGAATTCGGTATAGTCGGGGACAGGGCCACCGGGGAGCTGTTTTTT
NA	NA	TRBV29-1	TRBJ2-5	CSVKEGRETQYF	TGCAGCGTTAAAGAGGGGCGAGAGACCCAGTACTTC
TRBD1	NA	TRBV29-1	TRBJ1-2	CSVESGGQGIGYTF	TGCAGCGTTGAGTCAGGGGGCCAGGGCATCGGCTACACCTTC
NA	NA	TRBV29-1	TRBJ1-4	CSVGETTNEKLFF	TGCAGCGTTGGCGAAACAACTAATGAAAAACTGTTTTTT
TRBD1	NA	TRBV11-2	TRBJ1-1	CASREGAGRGEAFF	TGTGCCAGCAGAGAGGGGGCCGGGCGTGGTGAAGCTTTCTTT
NA	NA	TRBV21-1	TRBJ1-2	CASNLSKGGYTF	TGTGCCAGCAATCTTTCCAAGGGGGGCTACACCTTC
NA	few	TRBV6-6	TRBJ2-7	CASSRGAAPVRSNEQYF	TGTGCCAGCAGCCGAGGGGCCGCCCCCGTACGGAGCAACGAGCAGTACTTC
NA	NA	TRBV6-1	TRBJ1-3	CASSEVSGNTIYF	TGTGCCAGCAGTGAAGTCTCCGGAAACACCATATATTTT